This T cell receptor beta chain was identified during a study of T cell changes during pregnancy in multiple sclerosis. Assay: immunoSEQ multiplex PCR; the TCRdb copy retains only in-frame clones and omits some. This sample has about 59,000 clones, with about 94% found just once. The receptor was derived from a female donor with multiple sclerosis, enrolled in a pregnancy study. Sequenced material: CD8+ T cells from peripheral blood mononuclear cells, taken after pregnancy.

CDR3 nucleotide sequence: TGTGCCAGCAGCGTGGAGGACAGATCAACTAATGAAAAACTGTTTTTT. This gives the protein CASSVEDRSTNEKLFF. The V and J genes are TRBV9 and TRBJ1-4, with D possibly TRBD1 on 6 matching bases. The V end lost 2 bases, the J end lost 0 bases, and 11 bases lay between the germline ends. CDR3 size: 16 residues. Germline lookup yields CDR1 SGDLS and CDR2 YYNGEE. The full variable domain, with the rest looked up from reference TRBV9 and TRBJ1-4, is DSGVTQTPKHLITATGQRVTLRCSPRSGDLSVYWYQQSLDQGLQFLIQYYNGEERAKGNILERFSAQQFPDLHSELNLSSLELGDSALYFCASSVEDRSTNEKLFFGSGTQLSVL.